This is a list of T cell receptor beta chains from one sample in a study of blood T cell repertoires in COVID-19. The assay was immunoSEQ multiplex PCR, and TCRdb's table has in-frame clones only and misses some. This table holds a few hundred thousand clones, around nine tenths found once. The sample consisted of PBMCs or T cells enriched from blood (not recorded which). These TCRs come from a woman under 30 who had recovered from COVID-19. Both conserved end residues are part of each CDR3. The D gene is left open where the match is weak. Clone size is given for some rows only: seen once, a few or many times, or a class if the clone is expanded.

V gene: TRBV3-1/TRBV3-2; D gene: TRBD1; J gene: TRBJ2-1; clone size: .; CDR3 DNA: TGTGCCAGCAGCCAATTATTTCTCGGGACAGGCATCAATGAGCAGTTCTTC; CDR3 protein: CASSQLFLGTGINEQFF
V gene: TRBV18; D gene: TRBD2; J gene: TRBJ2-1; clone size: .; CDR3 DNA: TGTGCCAGCTTACGGGGGGGCCGGAGCTCCTACAATGAGCAGTTCTTC; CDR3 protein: CASLRGGRSSYNEQFF
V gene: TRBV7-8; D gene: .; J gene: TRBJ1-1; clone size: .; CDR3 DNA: TGTGCCAGCAGCTTAGATTTTTCGAGGGATCCTGAAGCTTTCTTT; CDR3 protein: CASSLDFSRDPEAFF
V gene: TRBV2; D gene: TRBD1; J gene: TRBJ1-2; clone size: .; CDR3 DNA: TGTGCCAGCAGTGAGGCAAGGACAGGGGTGGTTGGCTACACCTTC; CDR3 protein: CASSEARTGVVGYTF
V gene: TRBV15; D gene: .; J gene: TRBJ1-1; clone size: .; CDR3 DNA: TGTGCCACCAGCAGAGATAGACTCACGAACACTGAAGCTTTCTTT; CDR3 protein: CATSRDRLTNTEAFF
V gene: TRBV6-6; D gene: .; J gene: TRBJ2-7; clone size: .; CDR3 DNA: TGTGCCAGCAGTTGGGGGGGCCCCGTCTCCGAGCAGTACTTC; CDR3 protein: CASSWGGPVSEQYF
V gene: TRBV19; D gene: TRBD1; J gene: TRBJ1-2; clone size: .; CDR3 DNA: TGTGCCAGTAGTACGACAGGGGGCGTCCTCGGCTACACCTTC; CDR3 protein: CASSTTGGVLGYTF
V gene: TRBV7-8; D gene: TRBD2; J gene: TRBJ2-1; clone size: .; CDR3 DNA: TGTGCCAGCAGCTTAGCCTGGCTAGCGGGCTCCTACAATGAGCAGTTCTTC; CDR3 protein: CASSLAWLAGSYNEQFF
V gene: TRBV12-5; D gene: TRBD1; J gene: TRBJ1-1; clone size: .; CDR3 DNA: TGTGCTAGTGGTTTGTCGGGCAGGGGGACTGAAGCTTTCTTT; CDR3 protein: CASGLSGRGTEAFF
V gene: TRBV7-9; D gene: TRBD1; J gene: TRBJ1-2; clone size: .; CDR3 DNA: TGTGCCAGCAGATCGGACAGGGGGGAGAAAAACTATGGCTACACCTTC; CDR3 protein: CASRSDRGEKNYGYTF
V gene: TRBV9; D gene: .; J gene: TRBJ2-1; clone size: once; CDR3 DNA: TGTGCCAGCAGCGTAATGGGACTCCCCCAAAATGAGCAGTTCTTC; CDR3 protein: CASSVMGLPQNEQFF
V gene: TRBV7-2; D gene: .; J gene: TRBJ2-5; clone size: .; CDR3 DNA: TGTGCCAGCAGCCTTAGCGGACTCCAAGAGACCCAGTACTTC; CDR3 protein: CASSLSGLQETQYF
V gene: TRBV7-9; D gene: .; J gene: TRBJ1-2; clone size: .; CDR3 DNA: TGTGCCAGCAGCTTAGAGGGGATACACGGCTACACCTTC; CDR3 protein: CASSLEGIHGYTF
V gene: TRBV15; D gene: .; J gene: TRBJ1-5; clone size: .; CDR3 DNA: TGTGCCACCAGCACTATGACAGCCAGCAATCAGCCCCAGCATTTT; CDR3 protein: CATSTMTASNQPQHF
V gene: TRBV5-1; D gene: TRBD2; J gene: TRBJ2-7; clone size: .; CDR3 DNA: TGCGCCAGCAGCTTGCGGCCCGGACTAGCGGGGGTGGGCTCCTACGAGCAGTACTTC; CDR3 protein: CASSLRPGLAGVGSYEQYF
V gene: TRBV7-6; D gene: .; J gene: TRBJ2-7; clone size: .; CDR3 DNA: TGTGCCAGCAGTTGGGGGGGGCCAAGCTCCTACGAGCAGTACTTC; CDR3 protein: CASSWGGPSSYEQYF
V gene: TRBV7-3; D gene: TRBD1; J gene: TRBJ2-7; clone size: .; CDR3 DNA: TGTGCCAGCAGCATAGGGGGCAGCTCCTACGAGCAGTACTTC; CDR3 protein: CASSIGGSSYEQYF
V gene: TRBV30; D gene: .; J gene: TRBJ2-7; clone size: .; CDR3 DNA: TGTGCCTGGAGGGGTGTGGGCAGGGTCTACGAGCAGTACTTC; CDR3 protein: CAWRGVGRVYEQYF
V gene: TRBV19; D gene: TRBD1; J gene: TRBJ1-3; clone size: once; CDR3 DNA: TGTGCCAGTAGCCATACAGGGGCTGGAAACACCATATATTTT; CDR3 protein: CASSHTGAGNTIYF
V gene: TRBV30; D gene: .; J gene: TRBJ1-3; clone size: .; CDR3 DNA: TGTGCCTGGAGCAGCCAGGGGTTCGGAAACACCATATATTTT; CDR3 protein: CAWSSQGFGNTIYF
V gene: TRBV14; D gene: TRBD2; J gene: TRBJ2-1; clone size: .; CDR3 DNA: TGTGCCAGCAGCCCAAGAATTGTCGGAGCGGGGCGGTTCTTC; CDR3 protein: CASSPRIVGAGRFF
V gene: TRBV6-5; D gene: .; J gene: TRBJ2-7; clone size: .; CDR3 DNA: TGTGCCAGCGCCCAGGTTTCCTACGAGCAGTACTTC; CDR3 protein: CASAQVSYEQYF
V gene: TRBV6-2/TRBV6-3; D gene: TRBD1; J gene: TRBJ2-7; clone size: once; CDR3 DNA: TGTGCCAGCAGTAGGGGACAGAGCTACGAGCAGTACTTC; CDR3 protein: CASSRGQSYEQYF
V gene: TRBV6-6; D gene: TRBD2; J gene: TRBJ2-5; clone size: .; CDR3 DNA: TGTGCCAGCAGTTACGCGGGGGGGCGTGAAGAGACCCAGTACTTC; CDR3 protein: CASSYAGGREETQYF
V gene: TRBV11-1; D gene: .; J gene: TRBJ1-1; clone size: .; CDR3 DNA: TGTGCCAGCAGTCCCACAGGCGCTGAAGCTTTCTTT; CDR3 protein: CASSPTGAEAFF
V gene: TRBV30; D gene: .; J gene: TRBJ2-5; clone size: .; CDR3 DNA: TGTGCCTGGAAAGGGGTAGCGGACCAAGAGACCCAGTACTTC; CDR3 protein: CAWKGVADQETQYF
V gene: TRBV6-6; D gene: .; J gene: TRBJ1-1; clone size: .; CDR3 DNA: TGTGCCAGCAGTTACGAAGGATGGAGCGTCGAAGCTTTCTTT; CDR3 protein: CASSYEGWSVEAFF
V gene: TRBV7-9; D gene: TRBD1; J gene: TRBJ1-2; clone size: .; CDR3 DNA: TGTGCCAGCAGCAGGCCATTAACAGGGGGTCAGCCCAAAGGCTACACCTTC; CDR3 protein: CASSRPLTGGQPKGYTF
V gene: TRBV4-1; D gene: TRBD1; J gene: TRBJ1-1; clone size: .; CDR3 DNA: TGCGCCAGCAGCCAAGGGAAGGGGGCGGCTGAAGCTTTCTTT; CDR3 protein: CASSQGKGAAEAFF
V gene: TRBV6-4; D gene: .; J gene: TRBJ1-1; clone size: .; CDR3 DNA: TGTGCCAGCAGTATAGACGGGGAGAACACTGAAGCTTTCTTT; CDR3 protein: CASSIDGENTEAFF
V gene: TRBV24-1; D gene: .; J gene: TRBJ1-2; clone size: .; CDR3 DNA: TGTGCCACCAGTGATTCGGACAGCTATGGCTACACCTTC; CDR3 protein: CATSDSDSYGYTF